Listed here is a single T cell receptor (beta chain). In its sample, this clone was seen a few times. This receptor's antigen is unknown. Base qualities are missing; no much larger clone stands one base away. Libraries were prepared through the immunoSEQ multiplex PCR assay. A mixture of 60 forward primers for TCR Vbeta segments and 13 reverse primers for TCR Jbeta segments was used in the multiplex PCR. The CDR3 region of rearranged TCR beta genes was amplified from genomic DNA by a multiplex PCR assay. The Illumina HiSeq System was used to sequence the amplified TCR beta libraries as 87-base-pair reads. As for how the authors treated the data: A later analysis counted around 72 million unique TCR beta chains across the 600 to 850 repertoires, and 9.5 million to 11 million of these chains were shared by at least two donors. To remove PCR and sequencing errors, raw reads were error-corrected and collapsed into unique sequences using a nearest-neighbor algorithm that merged closely related sequences. V, D and J gene segments were assigned by aligning CDR3 sequences to IMGT reference sequences. For a sequence to be retained, at least a six-nucleotide match to both a V gene segment and a J gene segment was required. Rearrangements were classified as productive when the CDR3 lacked stop codons and remained in frame with V and J, and all other rearrangements were classified as non-productive. Following IMGT convention, CDR3 was defined as the stretch from the second conserved V-encoded cysteine up to the conserved J-encoded phenylalanine. In an earlier analysis of roughly 580 of the donors, sequences lacking an unambiguous match to a single V gene segment were excluded. An earlier analysis of several hundred of the donors classified V segments as functional when productive rearrangements were above 56.7% and as segregating when the standard deviation between donors was above 5%. A statistical classification framework was developed to diagnose cytomegalovirus status using the catalog of TCR beta chain sequences. In a later analysis, TCR nucleotide sequences were compared against IMGT/GENE-DB human TR gene sequences so that V and J genes could be assigned. In a later analysis, CDR3 sequences and most-parsimonious VDJ recombination scenarios were assigned using the TCRdist pipeline. In a later analysis, each TCR beta chain was defined by its CDR3 amino acid sequence together with its V-gene family, and reads without a unique V-gene family were excluded. As a way to deal with suspected cross-contamination and a sequencing artifact, a later analysis dropped approximately 570 nucleotide sequences that were highly shared and had low generation probability. In a later analysis, a clonal expansion index was calculated for each public chain from normalized within-repertoire ranks of inferred template counts. Generation probabilities in a later analysis came from a VDJ recombination model fitted to out-of-frame rearrangements, and those results were checked against IGoR. In a later analysis, TCR-TCR, TCR-HLA and TCR-CMV co-occurrence was scored with hypergeometric tests, and a repertoire-size bias correction was applied to TCR pairs. In a later analysis, false discovery rates were estimated by permuting HLA or CMV assignments 20 times. In a later analysis, co-occurring TCRs were grouped with DBSCAN, and TCRdist sequence similarity was added when clustering was performed within HLA-allele-positive subsets. Repertoires with fewer than 30,000 or more than 120,000 public chains, plus five repertoires with anomalous nucleotide sharing, were excluded from co-occurrence clustering. TCRdb stores this immuneACCESS table with in-frame sequences only. Part of the clones is absent; in the studies checked, under half of the shortfall reflects unresolved V genes, and no reason is known for the rest. The V and J calls and clone size were taken over from that table, and D and trimming were inferred from the DNA. The sample profile shows around 100,000 clones; approximately 81% of them were found once. The ten largest clonotypes hold around 4% of the sample.

The sample belongs to a study of cytomegalovirus exposure and HLA in healthy donors (dated 2017 in TCRdb). Describing the broader study: In an earlier analysis of roughly 590 of the donors, less than 350 Gb of sequence data and about 110 million unique TCR beta sequences from some 170 million T cells were reported. In an earlier analysis of 500 to 650 of the donors, high-throughput TCR beta sequencing was used to judge whether each TCR beta V gene segment behaved as functional or pseudogenic. Donor age, sex, ethnicity and CMV serostatus were compiled alongside the repertoire data. Every discovery cohort repertoire had been produced on one sequencing platform. The T cell repertoires of 550 to 850 subjects were profiled by immunosequencing and related to cytomegalovirus serostatus. The number of typed donors differed by locus: roughly 629-630 for A, B, C, DRB1 and DQB1; approximately 540 for DQA1; roughly 600 for DPA1; and roughly 450 for DPB1. HLA typing included class I and class II loci at four-digit resolution. In a later analysis, previously published TCR beta repertoires from some 640 donors were re-analyzed and high-resolution HLA genotyping was added so that TCR occurrence patterns could be studied. A later genetic analysis took genome-wide SNP genotypes for about three fifths of the roughly 700 donors and used that subset as a discovery cohort. Among some 400 genotyped donors of the cohort, an average of roughly 230,000 unique TCR beta nucleotide sequences was sequenced per donor, of which about 19% were non-productive. The study aimed to test whether cataloging public T cell receptors could reveal signatures of past pathogen exposure. The genetic ancestry cluster associated with self-reported Caucasian donors included about four fifths of the approximately 410 genotyped donors. Rather than using new phenotypic data, the later analysis identified candidate immune exposures from TCR beta sequences and from how often those sequences occurred across donors. To predict cytomegalovirus infection status, the study brought together high-throughput TCR immunosequencing, statistical association of individual TCRs with disease status, and machine learning. An early release covering 550 to 650 HLA-typed donors comprised 300 to 350 gigabases of sequencing data and some 79 million unique TCR sequences. A separate validation cohort of about 110 different subjects was used in addition to the roughly 640-subject first cohort. Four to six DR-DQ haplotypes were handled as single units for association and clustering because linkage in the cohort was strong. Overall study results and their limits: In the study, approximately 150 TCR beta chains were listed as associated with cytomegalovirus. According to a later analysis, parvovirus B19, influenza, CMV and Epstein-Barr virus appeared linked to several top co-occurrence clusters. In this cohort, only TCR beta chains were sequenced, and detectable features were limited by the absence of alpha or paired-chain data. Assigning TCR associations to individual alleles was difficult when HLA alleles, especially DR and DQ, strongly co-occurred. Correlated functional status among segregating V segments might reflect linkage disequilibrium, but an unknown experimental factor could not be ruled out. Because some donors lacked HLA typing at each locus, the association tests relied only on the typed subset. The earlier analysis of some 560 of the donors excluded approximately 17 rarely observed V segments, including chromosome 9 orphons, because counts were too low. An earlier analysis of some 560 of the donors showed that most TCR beta V segments appeared in productive rearrangements either about 87% or about 30% of the time, which broadly matched IMGT annotations. A further reported finding was that TCR beta sequences accurately predicted the HLA-A and HLA-B alleles for most subjects in the first cohort. A group of highly shared sequence variants was considered likely to be a technical artifact of the sequencing pipeline. At a false discovery rate of 0.05, a later analysis linked fewer than 20,000 TCR beta sequences to specific HLA alleles. According to a later analysis, TCR association rates differed among HLA loci, with DRB1 alleles showing the most associated TCRs and HLA-C alleles showing the fewest. In vitro tests confirmed that a few of the cytomegalovirus-associated TCR beta chains recognize cytomegalovirus antigens. Roughly uniform sequencing depth across donors was assumed in presence/absence analyses, although this assumption may not hold. Most CMV-associated TCR beta chains appeared to be HLA-restricted in a later analysis, and the HLA associations seemed to be driven largely by CMV exposure. Most TCR sequences were seen in very few donors, while some public TCRs were found in many individuals. The classifier was reported to diagnose cytomegalovirus status with high specificity and sensitivity in both the original and validation cohorts. Compared with equally common non-associated chains, HLA-associated TCR beta chains in a later analysis were more clonally expanded and had lower generation probabilities. The authors suggested that the approach could potentially be generalized to other disease states and immunological phenotypes. According to a later genetic analysis, donors in an Asian-associated ancestry cluster had fewer N-insertions in productive TCRs than the approximately 670-donor mean. Immune exposure information for the cohort was limited to CMV serostatus. In a later genetic analysis, a missense DCLRE1C variant was associated with V-gene and J-gene trimming of TCR beta chains, and the association was replicated in an independent cohort.

The cohort was made up of approximately 670 healthy bone marrow donors. All cohort members were sampled while nominally healthy, although unrecorded immune exposures were likely present. The donor tested CMV seropositive and was one of the 289 seropositive cohort members. Every donor gave a peripheral blood sample, and the peripheral blood mononuclear cells from that sample were used for TCR beta sequencing. Genomic DNA was extracted from the blood cell samples with the Qiagen DNeasy Blood Extraction Kit. The sequenced material came from PBMCs. The sequence was collected from a female donor in good health and CMV-seropositive.

The DNA is as follows: TGTGCCAGCACCACCGGGAGGACAGGGGGCCAAGAGACCCAGTACTTC. This yields the protein CASTTGRTGGQETQYF. The chain is assembled from TRBV2 and TRBJ2-5; 10 middle bases align to TRBD1. Trimming takes 7 bases off V and 1 base off J; junction bases not matched to a gene: 9. Reading the germline V gene gives CDR1 SNHLY and CDR2 FYNNEI. Taken from cysteine to phenylalanine, the CDR3 has 16 residues. The only DNA kept is the CDR3, 48 bases in frame from the first base. The entire variable domain, with the stretches around the CDR3 drawn from the reference TRBV2 and TRBJ2-5 proteins, is EPEVTQTPSHQVTQMGQEVILRCVPISNHLYFYWYRQILGQKVEFLVSFYNNEISEKSEIFDDQFSVERPDGSNFTLKIRSTKLEDSAMYFCASTTGRTGGQETQYFGPGTRLLVL.